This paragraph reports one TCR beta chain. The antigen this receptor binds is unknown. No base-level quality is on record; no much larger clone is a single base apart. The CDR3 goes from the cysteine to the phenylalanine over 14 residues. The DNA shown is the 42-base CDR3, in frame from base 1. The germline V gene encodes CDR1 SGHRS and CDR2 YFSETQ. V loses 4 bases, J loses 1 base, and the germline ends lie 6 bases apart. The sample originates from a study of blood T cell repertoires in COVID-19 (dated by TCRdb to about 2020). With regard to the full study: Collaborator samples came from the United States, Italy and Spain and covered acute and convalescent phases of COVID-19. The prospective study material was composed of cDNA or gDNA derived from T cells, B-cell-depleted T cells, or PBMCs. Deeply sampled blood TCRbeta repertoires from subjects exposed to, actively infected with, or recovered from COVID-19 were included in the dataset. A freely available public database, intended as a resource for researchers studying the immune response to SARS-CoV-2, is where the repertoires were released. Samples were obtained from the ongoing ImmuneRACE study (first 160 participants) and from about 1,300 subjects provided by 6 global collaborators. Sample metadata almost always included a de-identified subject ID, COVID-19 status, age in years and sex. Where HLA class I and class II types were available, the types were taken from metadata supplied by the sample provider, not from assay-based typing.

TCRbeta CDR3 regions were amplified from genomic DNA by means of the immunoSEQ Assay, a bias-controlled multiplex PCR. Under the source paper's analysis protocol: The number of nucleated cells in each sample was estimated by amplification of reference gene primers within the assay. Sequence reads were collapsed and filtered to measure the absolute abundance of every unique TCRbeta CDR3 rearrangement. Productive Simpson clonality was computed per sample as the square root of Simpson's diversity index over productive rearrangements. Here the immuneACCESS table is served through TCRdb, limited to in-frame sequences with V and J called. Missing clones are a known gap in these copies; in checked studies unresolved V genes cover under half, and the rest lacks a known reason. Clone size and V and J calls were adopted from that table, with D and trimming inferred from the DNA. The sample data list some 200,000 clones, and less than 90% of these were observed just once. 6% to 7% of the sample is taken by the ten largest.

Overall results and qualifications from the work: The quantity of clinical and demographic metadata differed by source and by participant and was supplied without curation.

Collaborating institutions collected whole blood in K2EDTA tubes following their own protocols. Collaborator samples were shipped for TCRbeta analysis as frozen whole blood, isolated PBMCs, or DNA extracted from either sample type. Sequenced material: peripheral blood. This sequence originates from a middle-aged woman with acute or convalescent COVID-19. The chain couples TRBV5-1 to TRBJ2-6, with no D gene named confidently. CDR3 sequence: CASSLSSGANVLTF. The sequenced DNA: TGCGCCAGCAGCCTGTCTTCTGGGGCCAACGTCCTGACTTTC.